This T cell receptor (beta chain) was obtained from a study of blood T cell repertoires in COVID-19. The overall study: Both acute and convalescent COVID-19 samples were obtained from the United States, Italy and Spain. T cells, B-cell-depleted T cells, or PBMCs provided the cDNA or gDNA that served as material.

CDR3 length: 15 amino acids. Germline loops: CDR1 SGHDT, CDR2 YYEEEE. The V segment lost 4 bases and the J segment 2 bases; nucleotides outside the gene matches: 8. Per the original methods: Nucleated cell number was recorded as an estimate derived from reference gene primer amplification. TCRdb keeps only in-frame clones here, not all; method: immunoSEQ multiplex PCR. That table furnishes V, J and clone size, whereas the DNA furnished D and trimming. The table has some 390,000 clones, around 91% seen once; the top ten hold 1.5% to 1.9%. Those enrolled in Seattle joined during active infection and were followed longitudinally afterward.

The TCR comes from a woman between 35 and 50 years old with COVID-19, enrolled during active disease. This chain links TRBV5-6 with TRBJ2-5, with 7 nucleotides matching TRBD1. The sample comprised peripheral blood. CDR3 sequence reads: CASSHGQDKQETQYF. Written as DNA, the CDR3 is TGTGCCAGCAGCCATGGACAGGACAAGCAAGAGACCCAGTACTTC.